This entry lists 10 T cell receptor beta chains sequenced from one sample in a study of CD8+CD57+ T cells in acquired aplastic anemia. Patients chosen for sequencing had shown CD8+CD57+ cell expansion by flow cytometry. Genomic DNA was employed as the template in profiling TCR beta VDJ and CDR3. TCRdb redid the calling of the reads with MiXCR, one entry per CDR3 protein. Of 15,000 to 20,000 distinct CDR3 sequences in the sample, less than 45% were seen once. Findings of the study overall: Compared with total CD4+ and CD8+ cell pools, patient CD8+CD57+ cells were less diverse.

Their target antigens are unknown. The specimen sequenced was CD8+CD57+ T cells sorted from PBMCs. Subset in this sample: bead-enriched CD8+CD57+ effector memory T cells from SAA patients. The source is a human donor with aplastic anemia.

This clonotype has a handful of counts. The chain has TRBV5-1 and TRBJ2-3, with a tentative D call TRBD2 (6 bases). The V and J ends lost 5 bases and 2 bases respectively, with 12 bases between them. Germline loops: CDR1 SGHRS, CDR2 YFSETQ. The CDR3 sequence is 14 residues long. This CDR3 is CASRRGLFTDTQYF. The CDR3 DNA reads TGCGCCAGCAGGCGGGGACTTTTCACAGATACGCAGTATTTT.

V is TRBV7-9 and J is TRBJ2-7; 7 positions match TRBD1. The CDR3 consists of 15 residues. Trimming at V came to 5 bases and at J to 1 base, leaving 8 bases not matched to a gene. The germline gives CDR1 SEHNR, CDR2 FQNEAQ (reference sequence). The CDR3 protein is CASSPGQPGSYEQYF. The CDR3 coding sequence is TGTGCCAGCAGCCCGGGACAGCCTGGATCCTACGAGCAGTACTTC.

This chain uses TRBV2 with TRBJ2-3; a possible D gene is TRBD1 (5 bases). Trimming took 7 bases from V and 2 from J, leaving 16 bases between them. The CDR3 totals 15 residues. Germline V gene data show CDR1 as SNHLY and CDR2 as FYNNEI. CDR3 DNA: TGTGCCAGCAAGACAGCTGGCAGAATCACAGATACGCAGTATTTT. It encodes CASKTAGRITDTQYF.

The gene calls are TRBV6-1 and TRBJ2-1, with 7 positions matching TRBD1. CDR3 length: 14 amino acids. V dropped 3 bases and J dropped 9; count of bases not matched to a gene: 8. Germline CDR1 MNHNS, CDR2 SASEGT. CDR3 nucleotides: TGTGCCAGCAGTGACGTGTCAGGGGGATCTGAGCAGTTCTTC. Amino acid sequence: CASSDVSGGSEQFF.

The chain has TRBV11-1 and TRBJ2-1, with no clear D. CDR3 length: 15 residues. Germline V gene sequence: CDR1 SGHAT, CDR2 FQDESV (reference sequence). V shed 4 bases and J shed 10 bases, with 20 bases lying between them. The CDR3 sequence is CASSSKRERYYEQFF. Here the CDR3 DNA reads TGTGCCAGCAGCTCCAAAAGGGAAAGGTACTACGAGCAGTTCTTC.

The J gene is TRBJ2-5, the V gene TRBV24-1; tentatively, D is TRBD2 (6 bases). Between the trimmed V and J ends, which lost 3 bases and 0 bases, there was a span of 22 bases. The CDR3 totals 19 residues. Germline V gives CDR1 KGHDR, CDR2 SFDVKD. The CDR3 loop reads CATSDPLSAGSRDQETQYF. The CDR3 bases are TGTGCCACCAGTGATCCGCTGTCAGCCGGGAGCCGTGACCAAGAGACCCAGTACTTC.

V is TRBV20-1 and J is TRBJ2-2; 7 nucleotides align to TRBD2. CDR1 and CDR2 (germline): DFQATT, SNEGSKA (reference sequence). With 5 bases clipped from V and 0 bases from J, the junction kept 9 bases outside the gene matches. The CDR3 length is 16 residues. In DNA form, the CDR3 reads TGCAGTGCTCAAACACTACTAGCGCCGAACACCGGGGAGCTGTTTTTT. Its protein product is CSAQTLLAPNTGELFF.

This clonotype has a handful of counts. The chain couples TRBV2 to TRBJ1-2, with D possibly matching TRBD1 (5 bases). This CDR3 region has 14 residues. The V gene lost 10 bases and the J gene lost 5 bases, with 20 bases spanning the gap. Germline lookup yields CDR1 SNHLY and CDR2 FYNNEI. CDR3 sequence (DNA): TGTGCCACCCAATATGAAGGGGAAGAATATGGCTACACCTTC. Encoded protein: CATQYEGEEYGYTF.

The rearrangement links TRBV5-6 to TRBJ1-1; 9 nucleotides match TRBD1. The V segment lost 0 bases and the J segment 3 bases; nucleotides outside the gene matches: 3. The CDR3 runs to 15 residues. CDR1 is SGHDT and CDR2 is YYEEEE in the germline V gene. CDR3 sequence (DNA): TGTGCCAGCAGCTTGGGGGGGACAGGGTACACTGAAGCTTTCTTT. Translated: CASSLGGTGYTEAFF.

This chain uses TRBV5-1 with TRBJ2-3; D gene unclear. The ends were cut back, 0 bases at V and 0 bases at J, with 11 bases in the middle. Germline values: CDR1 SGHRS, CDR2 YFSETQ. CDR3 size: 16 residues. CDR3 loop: CASSLEGRSSTDTQYF. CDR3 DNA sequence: TGCGCCAGCAGCTTGGAGGGCAGATCTAGCACAGATACGCAGTATTTT.